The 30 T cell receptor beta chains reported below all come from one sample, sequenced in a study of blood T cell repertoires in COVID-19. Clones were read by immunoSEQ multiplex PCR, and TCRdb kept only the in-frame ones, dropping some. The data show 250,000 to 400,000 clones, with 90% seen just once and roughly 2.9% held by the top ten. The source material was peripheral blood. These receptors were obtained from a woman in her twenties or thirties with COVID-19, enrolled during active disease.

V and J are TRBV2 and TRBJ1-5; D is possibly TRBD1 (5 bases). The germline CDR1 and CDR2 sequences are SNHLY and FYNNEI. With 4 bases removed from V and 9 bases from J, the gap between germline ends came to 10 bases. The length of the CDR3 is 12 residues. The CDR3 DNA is TGTGCCAGCAGTGGGACAAACCTGCCCCAGCATTTT. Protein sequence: CASSGTNLPQHF.

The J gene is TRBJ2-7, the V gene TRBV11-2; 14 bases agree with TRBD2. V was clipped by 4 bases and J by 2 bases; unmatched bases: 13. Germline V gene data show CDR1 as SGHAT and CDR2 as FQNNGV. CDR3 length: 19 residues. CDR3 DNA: TGTGCCAGCAGCTCGACCGGACTAGCGGGAGGCCACATACCCTACGAGCAGTACTTC. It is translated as CASSSTGLAGGHIPYEQYF.

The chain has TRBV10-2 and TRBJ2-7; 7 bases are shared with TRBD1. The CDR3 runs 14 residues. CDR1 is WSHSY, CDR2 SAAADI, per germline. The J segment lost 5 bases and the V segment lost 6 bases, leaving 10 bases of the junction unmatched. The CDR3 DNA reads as TGCGCCAGCAGCGATCCGACAGGGATAAACGAGCAGTACTTC. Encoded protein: CASSDPTGINEQYF.

The CDR3 DNA follows: TGTGCCAGCAGCTTAGACTCCGGGAGTTCCTATGGCTACACCTTC. The encoded protein is CASSLDSGSSYGYTF. This chain joins TRBV11-2 and TRBJ1-2; D call uncertain. Germline CDR1 reads SGHAT; CDR2 reads FQNNGV. The ends were cut back, 0 bases at V and 4 bases at J, with 12 bases in the middle. This CDR3 contains 15 residues.

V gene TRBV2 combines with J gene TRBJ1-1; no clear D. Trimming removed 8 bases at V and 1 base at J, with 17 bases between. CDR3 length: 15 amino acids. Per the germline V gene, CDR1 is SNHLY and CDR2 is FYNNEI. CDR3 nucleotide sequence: TGTGCCAGCTACCTCGGTCGGGTAAGGAACACTGAAGCTTTCTTT. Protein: CASYLGRVRNTEAFF.

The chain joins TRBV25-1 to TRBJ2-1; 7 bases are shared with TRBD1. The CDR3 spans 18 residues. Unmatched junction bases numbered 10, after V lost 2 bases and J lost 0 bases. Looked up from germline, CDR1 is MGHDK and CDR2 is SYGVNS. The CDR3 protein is CASSELRTGFPSYNEQFF. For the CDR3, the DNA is TGTGCCAGCAGTGAACTCCGGACAGGCTTTCCCTCCTACAATGAGCAGTTCTTC.

Here the CDR3 DNA reads TGCAGCGTACCCGGGCGGGAGGGTCAAGAGACCCAGTACTTC. Encoded protein: CSVPGREGQETQYF. This chain uses TRBV29-1 with TRBJ2-5, with TRBD2 matching over 9 bases. V lost 6 bases, J lost 2 bases, and 7 bases stayed unmatched. The CDR3 runs to 14 residues. Germline assignment: CDR1 SQVTM and CDR2 ANQGSEA.

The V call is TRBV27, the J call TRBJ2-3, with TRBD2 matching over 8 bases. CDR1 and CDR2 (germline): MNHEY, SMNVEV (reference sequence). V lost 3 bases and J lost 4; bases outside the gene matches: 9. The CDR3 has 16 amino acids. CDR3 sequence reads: CASSFASGSHPDTQYF. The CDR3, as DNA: TGTGCCAGCAGTTTCGCCAGCGGGAGTCATCCAGATACGCAGTATTTT.

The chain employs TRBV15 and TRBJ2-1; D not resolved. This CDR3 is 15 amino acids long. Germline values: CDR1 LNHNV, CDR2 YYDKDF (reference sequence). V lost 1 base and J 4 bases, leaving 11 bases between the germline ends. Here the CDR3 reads CATSRARSSYNEQFF. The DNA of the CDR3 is TGTGCCACCAGCAGAGCCCGGTCTTCTTACAATGAGCAGTTCTTC. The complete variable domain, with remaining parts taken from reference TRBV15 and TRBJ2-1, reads DAMVIQNPRYQVTQFGKPVTLSCSQTLNHNVMYWYQQKSSQAPKLLFHYYDKDFNNEADTPDNFQSRRPNTSFCFLDIRSPGLGDTAMYLCATSRARSSYNEQFFGPGTRLTVL.

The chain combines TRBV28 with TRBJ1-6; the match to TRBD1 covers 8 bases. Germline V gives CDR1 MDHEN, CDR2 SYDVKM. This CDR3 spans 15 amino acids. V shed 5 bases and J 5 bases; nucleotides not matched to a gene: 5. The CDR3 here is CASSPTGGNNSPLHF. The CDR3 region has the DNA TGTGCCAGCAGTCCCACAGGGGGGAATAATTCACCCCTCCACTTT. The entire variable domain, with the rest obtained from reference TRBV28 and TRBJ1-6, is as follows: DVKVTQSSRYLVKRTGEKVFLECVQDMDHENMFWYRQDPGLGLRLIYFSYDVKMKEKGDIPEGYSVSREKKERFSLILESASTNQTSMYLCASSPTGGNNSPLHFGNGTRLTVT.

CDR3 DNA sequence: TGTGCCAGCAGCTTCCGGACAGGGTCGGTAGATACGCAGTATTTT. Protein sequence: CASSFRTGSVDTQYF. The chain recombines TRBV11-3 with TRBJ2-3; TRBD1 matches at 8 bases. Germline CDR1 SGHNT, CDR2 YENEEA. This CDR3 contains 15 residues. Losses at the gene ends were 3 bases for V and 5 bases for J; bases not matched to a gene: 7.

As DNA, the CDR3 is TGCAGCGTTGAAGGAACCCTAGCGGGAGCAACAGATACGCAGTATTTT. Protein: CSVEGTLAGATDTQYF. The chain has TRBV29-1 and TRBJ2-3; TRBD2 agrees at 10 bases. The trim removed 1 base at V and 3 bases at J, leaving 7 bases unmatched. The germline gives CDR1 SQVTM, CDR2 ANQGSEA. There are 16 residues in the CDR3.

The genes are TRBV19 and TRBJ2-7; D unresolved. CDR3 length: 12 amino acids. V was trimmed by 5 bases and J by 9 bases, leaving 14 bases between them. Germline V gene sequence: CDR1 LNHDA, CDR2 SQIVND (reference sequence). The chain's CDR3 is CASSEDPRVQYF. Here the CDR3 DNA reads TGTGCCAGTAGTGAAGATCCCCGGGTGCAGTACTTC.

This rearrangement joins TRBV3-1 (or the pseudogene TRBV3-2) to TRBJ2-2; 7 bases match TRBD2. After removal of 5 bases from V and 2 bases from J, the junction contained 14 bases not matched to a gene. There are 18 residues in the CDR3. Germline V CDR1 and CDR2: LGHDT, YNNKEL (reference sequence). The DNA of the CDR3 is TGTGCCAGCAGCAAGAAAAAGGTTAGCGGGCTTAACACCGGGGAGCTGTTTTTT. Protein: CASSKKKVSGLNTGELFF.

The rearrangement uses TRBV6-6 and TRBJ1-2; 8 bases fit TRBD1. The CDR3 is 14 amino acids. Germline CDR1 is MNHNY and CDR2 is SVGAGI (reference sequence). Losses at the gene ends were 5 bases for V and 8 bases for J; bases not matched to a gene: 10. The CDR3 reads CASSDTGQVEGYTF. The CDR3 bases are TGTGCCAGCAGTGACACGGGACAGGTGGAAGGCTACACCTTC.

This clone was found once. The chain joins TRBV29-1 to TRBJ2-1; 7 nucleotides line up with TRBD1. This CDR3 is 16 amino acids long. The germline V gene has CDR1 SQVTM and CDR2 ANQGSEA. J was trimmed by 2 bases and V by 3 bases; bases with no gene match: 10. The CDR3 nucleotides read TGCAGCGTTGACCCTCAGGACAGGTCGACCTACAATGAGCAGTTCTTC. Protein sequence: CSVDPQDRSTYNEQFF.

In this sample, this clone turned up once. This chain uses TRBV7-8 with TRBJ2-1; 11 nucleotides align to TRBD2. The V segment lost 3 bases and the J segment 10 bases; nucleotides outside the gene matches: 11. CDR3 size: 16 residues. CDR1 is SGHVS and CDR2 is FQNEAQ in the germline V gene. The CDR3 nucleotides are TGTGCCAGCAGCTTCGACGGGACTAGCGGAGGTGTGGAGCAGTTCTTC. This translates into CASSFDGTSGGVEQFF.

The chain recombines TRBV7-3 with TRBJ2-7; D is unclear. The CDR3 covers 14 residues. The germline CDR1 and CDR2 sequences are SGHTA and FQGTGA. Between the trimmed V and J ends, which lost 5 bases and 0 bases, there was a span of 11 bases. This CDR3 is CASSRDTSSYEQYF. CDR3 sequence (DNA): TGTGCCAGCAGCAGAGACACGAGCTCCTACGAGCAGTACTTC.

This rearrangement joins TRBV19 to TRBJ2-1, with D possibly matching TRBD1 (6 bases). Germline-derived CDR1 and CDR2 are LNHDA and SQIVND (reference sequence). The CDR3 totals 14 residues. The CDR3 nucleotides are TGTGGGACTCCGCCGGGACACACCTACAATGAGCAGTTCTTC. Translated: CGTPPGHTYNEQFF.

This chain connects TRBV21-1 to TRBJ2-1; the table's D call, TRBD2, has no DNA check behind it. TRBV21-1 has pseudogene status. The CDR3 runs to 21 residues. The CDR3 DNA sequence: TGTGCCAGCAGCACTTCAGGGACTAGCGGGAGGGTGTGGGGCTCCTACAATGAGCAGTTCTTC. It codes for CASSTSGTSGRVWGSYNEQFF.

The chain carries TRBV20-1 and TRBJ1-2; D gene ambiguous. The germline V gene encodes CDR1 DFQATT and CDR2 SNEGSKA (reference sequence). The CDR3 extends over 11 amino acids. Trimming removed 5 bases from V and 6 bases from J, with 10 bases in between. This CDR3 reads CSAHLTHGYTF. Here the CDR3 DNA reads TGCAGTGCTCACCTTACACATGGCTACACCTTC.

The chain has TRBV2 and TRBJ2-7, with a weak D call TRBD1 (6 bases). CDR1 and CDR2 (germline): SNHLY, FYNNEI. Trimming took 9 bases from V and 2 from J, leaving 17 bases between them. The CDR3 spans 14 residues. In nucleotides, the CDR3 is TGTGCCAGTAACCGGGACACCATTGCCTACGAGCAGTACTTC. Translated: CASNRDTIAYEQYF.

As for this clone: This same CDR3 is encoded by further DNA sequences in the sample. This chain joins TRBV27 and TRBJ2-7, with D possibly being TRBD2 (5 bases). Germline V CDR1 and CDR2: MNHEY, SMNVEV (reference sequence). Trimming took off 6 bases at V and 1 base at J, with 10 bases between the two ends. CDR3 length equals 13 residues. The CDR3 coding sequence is TGTGCCAGCAGCCTCAGCGGTTCCTACGAGCAGTACTTC. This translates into CASSLSGSYEQYF.

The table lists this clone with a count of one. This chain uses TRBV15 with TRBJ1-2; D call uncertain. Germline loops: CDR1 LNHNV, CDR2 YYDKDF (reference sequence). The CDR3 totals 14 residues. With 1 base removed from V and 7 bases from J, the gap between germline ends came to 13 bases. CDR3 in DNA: TGTGCCACCAGCAGAGCGCGGGCCGCTGGTGGCTACACCTTC. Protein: CATSRARAAGGYTF.

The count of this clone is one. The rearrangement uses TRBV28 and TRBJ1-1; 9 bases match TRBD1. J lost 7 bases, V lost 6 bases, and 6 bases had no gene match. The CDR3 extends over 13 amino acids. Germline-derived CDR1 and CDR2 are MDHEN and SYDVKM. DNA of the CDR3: TGTGCCAGCAGCCTTGACAGGGGGGGTGAAGCTTTCTTT. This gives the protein CASSLDRGGEAFF.

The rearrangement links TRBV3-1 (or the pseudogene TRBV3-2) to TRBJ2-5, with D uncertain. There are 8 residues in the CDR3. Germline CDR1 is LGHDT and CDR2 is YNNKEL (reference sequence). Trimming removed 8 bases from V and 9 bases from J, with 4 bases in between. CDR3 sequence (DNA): TGTGCCAGCGGGCCCCAGTACTTC. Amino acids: CASGPQYF.

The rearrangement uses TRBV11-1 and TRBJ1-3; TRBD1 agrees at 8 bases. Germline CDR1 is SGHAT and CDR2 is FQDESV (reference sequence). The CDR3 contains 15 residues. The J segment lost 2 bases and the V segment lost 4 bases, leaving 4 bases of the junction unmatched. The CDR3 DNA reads TGTGCCAGCAGCTCTACAGGGGGTACTGGAAACACCATATATTTT. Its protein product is CASSSTGGTGNTIYF.

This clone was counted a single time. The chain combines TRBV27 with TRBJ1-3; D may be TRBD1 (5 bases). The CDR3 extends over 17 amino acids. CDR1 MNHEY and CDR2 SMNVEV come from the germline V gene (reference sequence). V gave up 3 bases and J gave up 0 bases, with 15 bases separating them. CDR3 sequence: CASSLTAEGRSGNTIYF. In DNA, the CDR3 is TGTGCCAGCAGTTTGACAGCTGAAGGGCGCTCTGGAAACACCATATATTTT.

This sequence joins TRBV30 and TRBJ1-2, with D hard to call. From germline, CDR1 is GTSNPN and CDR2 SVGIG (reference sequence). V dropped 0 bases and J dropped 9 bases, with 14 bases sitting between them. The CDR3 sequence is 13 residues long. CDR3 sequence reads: CAWSVDYRERYTF. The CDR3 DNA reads TGTGCCTGGAGTGTAGATTATCGGGAGCGCTACACCTTC.

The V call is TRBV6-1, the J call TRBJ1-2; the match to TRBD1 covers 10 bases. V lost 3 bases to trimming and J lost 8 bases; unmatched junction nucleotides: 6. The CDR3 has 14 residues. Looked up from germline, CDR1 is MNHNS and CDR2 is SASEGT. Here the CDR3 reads CASSDPGQGRGYTF. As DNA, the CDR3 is TGTGCCAGCAGTGACCCGGGACAGGGGAGGGGCTACACCTTC.